The 18 T cell receptor beta chains below come from one sample, sequenced in a study of blood T cell repertoires in COVID-19. Data came from immunoSEQ multiplex PCR; TCRdb stores just in-frame clones and leaves some out. The sample lists tens of thousands of clones, 85% occurring once. Sequencing was carried out using peripheral blood. These TCRs come from a human donor in a cohort sampled during active COVID-19.

The chain combines TRBV5-5 with TRBJ2-7; 9 positions agree with TRBD1. There are 14 residues in the CDR3. After removal of 3 bases from V and 3 bases from J, the junction contained 4 bases not matched to a gene. The germline V gene has CDR1 SGHKS and CDR2 YYEKEE (reference sequence). The CDR3 protein is CASSSRDRVYEQYF. For the CDR3, the DNA is TGTGCCAGCAGCTCCCGGGACAGGGTCTACGAGCAGTACTTC.

The J gene is TRBJ1-4, the V gene TRBV5-1; a weak D match, TRBD1 (6 bases). The germline V gene has CDR1 SGHRS and CDR2 YFSETQ. The V end was cut by 7 bases, the J end by 5 bases, with 12 bases between. The CDR3 has 13 amino acids. The CDR3 sequence is CASSRDTNEKLFF. For the CDR3, the DNA is TGCGCCAGCTCCAGGGACACCAATGAAAAACTGTTTTTT.

J is TRBJ1-4 and V is TRBV2; TRBD1 is a possible D gene (5 bases). Trimming shortened V by 4 bases and J by 4 bases, and 25 bases separated the two germline ends. CDR1 is SNHLY, CDR2 FYNNEI, per germline. The CDR3 is 19 residues long. Written as DNA, the CDR3 is TGTGCCAGCAGTGTGGTCAGGGCTGGGTCAGGGCTTTATAATGAAAAACTGTTTTTT. Residues: CASSVVRAGSGLYNEKLFF. Full variable domain (outside the CDR3, taken from reference TRBV2 and TRBJ1-4): EPEVTQTPSHQVTQMGQEVILRCVPISNHLYFYWYRQILGQKVEFLVSFYNNEISEKSEIFDDQFSVERPDGSNFTLKIRSTKLEDSAMYFCASSVVRAGSGLYNEKLFFGSGTQLSVL.

This chain connects TRBV6-1 to TRBJ1-2; D possibly corresponds to TRBD1 (5 bases). This CDR3 is 17 amino acids long. From germline, CDR1 is MNHNS and CDR2 SASEGT. V shed 3 bases and J shed 3 bases, with 20 bases lying between them. CDR3 coding DNA: TGTGCCAGCAGTGAGAGGGGTCGCGCGGGGACCGACTATGGCTACACCTTC. Translation: CASSERGRAGTDYGYTF.

The J gene is TRBJ2-2, the V gene TRBV11-1; TRBD1 agrees at 7 bases. Germline V gene lookup returns CDR1 SGHAT and CDR2 FQDESV (reference sequence). J gave up 3 bases and V 5 bases, and 9 bases lay outside the gene matches. The CDR3 covers 16 residues. The chain's CDR3 is CASSLQGQQYTGELFF. In DNA form, the CDR3 reads TGTGCCAGCAGCCTACAGGGACAGCAGTACACCGGGGAGCTGTTTTTT.

The genes are TRBV4-1 and TRBJ2-3; 12 nucleotides line up with TRBD2. Germline CDR1 and CDR2: MGHRA and YSYEKL. J was trimmed by 4 bases and V by 5 bases; bases with no gene match: 4. The CDR3 is 15 residues long. CDR3 in DNA: TGCGCCAGCAGCATACTAGCGGGAGGTGCAGATACGCAGTATTTT. Protein product: CASSILAGGADTQYF.

The genes are TRBV7-9 and TRBJ1-1, with a weak D call TRBD1 (5 bases). V was cut by 1 base and J by 0 bases, with 9 bases left in between. The germline gives CDR1 SEHNR, CDR2 FQNEAQ (reference sequence). This CDR3 contains 15 residues. CDR3 bases: TGTGCCAGCAGCTTAGAAGGGGCTCTGAACACTGAAGCTTTCTTT. It encodes CASSLEGALNTEAFF. Supplemented by reference TRBV7-9 and TRBJ1-1, the full variable domain reads DTGVSQNPRHKITKRGQNVTFRCDPISEHNRLYWYRQTLGQGPEFLTYFQNEAQLEKSRLLSDRFSAERPKGSFSTLEIQRTEQGDSAMYLCASSLEGALNTEAFFGQGTRLTVV.

CDR3 in DNA: TGTGCCATCAGTTGGACAGGGGGCGTCGGCACTGAAGCTTTCTTT. Translating gives CAISWTGGVGTEAFF. V and J are TRBV10-3 and TRBJ1-1, with 11 bases matching TRBD1. CDR1 and CDR2 from the germline V gene are ENHRY and SYGVKD. The CDR3 loop spans 15 amino acids. V shed 5 bases and J 4 bases; nucleotides not matched to a gene: 6.

This clone was counted only a few times. This sequence joins TRBV28 and TRBJ2-7; D gene unclear. Trimming took 5 bases from V and 1 from J, leaving 15 bases between them. This CDR3 is 15 amino acids long. Germline V gives CDR1 MDHEN, CDR2 SYDVKM. The CDR3 DNA follows: TGTGCCAGCAGTCTCCTGACTGAGAAGTCCTACGAGCAGTACTTC. Amino acid sequence: CASSLLTEKSYEQYF. Combining the CDR3 with reference TRBV28 and TRBJ2-7 gives the whole variable domain DVKVTQSSRYLVKRTGEKVFLECVQDMDHENMFWYRQDPGLGLRLIYFSYDVKMKEKGDIPEGYSVSREKKERFSLILESASTNQTSMYLCASSLLTEKSYEQYFGPGTRLTVT.

The chain couples TRBV3-1 (or the pseudogene TRBV3-2) to TRBJ1-6; D is possibly TRBD1 (5 bases). V lost 2 bases and J 9 bases, leaving 8 bases between the germline ends. Germline V gene sequence: CDR1 LGHDT, CDR2 YNNKEL (reference sequence). There are 13 residues in the CDR3. The DNA for the CDR3 is TGTGCCAGCAGCCAACAGGGACTTTCACCCCTCCACTTT. Protein sequence: CASSQQGLSPLHF.

CDR3 region: CASSSRQPNTEAFF. In nucleotides, the CDR3 is TGCGCCAGCAGCTCTCGACAGCCGAACACTGAAGCTTTCTTT. The rearrangement uses TRBV4-3 and TRBJ1-1, with TRBD1 as a possible D gene (5 bases). V was trimmed by 5 bases and J by 1 base, leaving 11 bases between them. The CDR3 length is 14 residues. Germline CDR1 reads LGHNA; CDR2 reads YSLEER.

This sequence joins TRBV11-2 and TRBJ2-1; the D is unclear. V gave up 1 base and J gave up 10 bases, with 5 bases separating them. CDR3 size: 11 residues. The germline V gene encodes CDR1 SGHAT and CDR2 FQNNGV. The CDR3 nucleotides are TGTGCCAGCAGCTTAGTCAGGGAGCAGTTCTTC. Its translation: CASSLVREQFF.

The chain links TRBV15 to TRBJ2-1, with D possibly being TRBD1 (7 bases). Per germline, CDR1 LNHNV and CDR2 YYDKDF (reference sequence). CDR3 size: 14 residues. The ends were cut back, 0 bases at V and 11 bases at J, with 14 bases in the middle. CDR3 sequence: CATSRDLRGTQQFF. The DNA for the CDR3 is TGTGCCACCAGCAGAGATCTCAGGGGGACTCAGCAGTTCTTC.

This chain links TRBV5-4 with TRBJ2-3; weak D call: TRBD2 (6 bases). Between the trimmed V and J ends, which lost 4 bases and 6 bases, there was a span of 15 bases. Germline values: CDR1 SGHNT, CDR2 YYREEE (reference sequence). The CDR3 runs 14 residues. In nucleotides, the CDR3 is TGTGCCAGCAGCCCAAACCGACTAGTTGATACGCAGTATTTT. It codes for CASSPNRLVDTQYF.

J is TRBJ2-7 and V is TRBV7-2; perhaps TRBD1 as D (6 bases). The CDR3 extends over 16 amino acids. The germline V gene has CDR1 SGHTA and CDR2 FQGNSA. The germline V and J ends were trimmed by 2 bases and 0 bases, with 14 bases remaining between them. CDR3 coding DNA: TGTGCCAGCAGCTTACTTACAGGGTCATACTCCTACGAGCAGTACTTC. It codes for CASSLLTGSYSYEQYF.

This chain uses TRBV9 with TRBJ1-3; 7 bases are shared with TRBD1. Trimming took 4 bases from V and 3 from J; bases not matched to a gene: 4. CDR1 and CDR2 from the germline V gene are SGDLS and YYNGEE. The CDR3 is 14 amino acids. The CDR3 bases are TGTGCCAGCAGCCAGACAGGGTATGGAAACACCATATATTTT. This encodes CASSQTGYGNTIYF. Based on the CDR3 plus reference TRBV9 and TRBJ1-3, the full variable domain is DSGVTQTPKHLITATGQRVTLRCSPRSGDLSVYWYQQSLDQGLQFLIQYYNGEERAKGNILERFSAQQFPDLHSELNLSSLELGDSALYFCASSQTGYGNTIYFGEGSWLTVV.

The V gene is TRBV28, the J gene TRBJ2-3, with D hard to call. This CDR3 is built from 12 residues. Germline V lookup: CDR1 MDHEN, CDR2 SYDVKM. Trimming took 6 bases from V and 6 from J, leaving 10 bases between them. DNA for the CDR3: TGTGCCAGCAGAGAGGCTTCCGATACGCAGTATTTT. Translated: CASREASDTQYF.

The rearrangement joins TRBV10-3 to TRBJ2-3, with no clear D. Germline CDR1 ENHRY, CDR2 SYGVKD. V was pared by 4 bases and J by 0 bases, with 11 bases between. The CDR3 totals 15 residues. CDR3 loop: CAISGQASSTDTQYF. CDR3 nucleotide sequence: TGTGCCATCAGTGGCCAGGCCTCTAGCACAGATACGCAGTATTTT.